This T cell receptor beta chain was profiled in a study of tumor-infiltrating lymphocytes in primary liver carcinoma. Study overall: All patients, whether men or women, fell within 30 to 69 years of age. Among the tumors, stages were T1-T3 N0M0 and sizes roughly 4 to 10 cm. Sample yields of productive TCRbeta reads, ranging from roughly 3.5 to 8 million, were similar across tissue types. General study results and limits: Compared with blood, tumor repertoires held significantly more in their top 250 clones.

Blood RNA came from unsorted whole blood; germline DNA was also extracted. The CDR3 is 15 amino acids. Trimming at V came to 0 bases and at J to 2 bases, leaving 2 bases not matched to a gene. The germline CDR1 and CDR2 sequences are KGHSH and LQKENI. Concerning this clonotype itself: The antigen is undetermined.

With a constant-region primer, TCR beta cDNA was made from approximately 520 ng of total RNA. Sequencing libraries for TCR beta derived from three nested multiplex PCR rounds that used slightly modified ARM-PCR. Forward primers for TRBV1-TRBV30 and a C-beta reverse primer served the first two PCR rounds, at 10 cycles each. TCRdb fed the multiplex PCR reads into MiXCR, producing one record per CDR3 protein. The sample contains around 170,000 distinct CDR3 sequences, 50% to 75% of which appear only once. What was sequenced was peripheral blood. This sequence joins TRBV18 and TRBJ2-5; 8 positions match TRBD2. The clonotype comes from a man aged 35-49 years with primary liver carcinoma and hepatitis B virus infection. The CDR3: CASSPPSGRQETQYF. The CDR3 DNA reads as TGTGCCAGCTCACCACCGAGCGGGAGACAAGAGACCCAGTACTTC.